These 31 T cell receptor beta chains originate from one sample sequenced in a study of OX40 agonist ivuxolimab in advanced cancers. Library creation used the immunoSEQ multiplex PCR assay. Imported from immuneACCESS, the table was reduced by TCRdb to in-frame sequences with V and J called. These copies leave out some clones; in studies compared against another copy, an unresolved V gene accounts for under half, and the cause of the remainder is not known. The sample profile shows 90,000 to 120,000 clones; more than 85% of them were found once. The ten largest make up around 1.2% of the sample. Here the sequenced sample was CD4+ or CD8+ T cells sorted from blood, taken in a trial of the OX40 agonist ivuxolimab. The receptors were gathered from an adult with an advanced solid tumor such as melanoma, head and neck, liver or kidney cancer.

The V and J genes are TRBV19 and TRBJ2-5, with 14 nucleotides matching TRBD2. The CDR3 spans 17 residues. Trimming cost V 3 bases and J 5 bases; bases outside gene matches: 8. Germline V CDR1 and CDR2: LNHDA, SQIVND (reference sequence). DNA for the CDR3: TGTGCCAGTAGTATGGGGGGACTAGCGGGAGCCGGGGAGACCCAGTACTTC. It codes for CASSMGGLAGAGETQYF.

The chain recombines TRBV2 with TRBJ1-5; D gene uncertain. The CDR3 totals 14 residues. V gave up 1 base and J gave up 6 bases, with 10 bases separating them. The germline V gene encodes CDR1 SNHLY and CDR2 FYNNEI. Here the CDR3 reads CASSEGGSPQPQHF. DNA of the CDR3: TGTGCCAGCAGTGAAGGCGGCTCCCCTCAGCCCCAGCATTTT. Full variable domain (missing parts from reference TRBV2 and TRBJ1-5): EPEVTQTPSHQVTQMGQEVILRCVPISNHLYFYWYRQILGQKVEFLVSFYNNEISEKSEIFDDQFSVERPDGSNFTLKIRSTKLEDSAMYFCASSEGGSPQPQHFGDGTRLSIL.

The V gene is TRBV19, the J gene TRBJ2-6, with 12 bases matching TRBD1. The trim removed 2 bases at V and 1 base at J, leaving 6 bases unmatched. Germline-derived CDR1 and CDR2 are LNHDA and SQIVND (reference sequence). The CDR3 is made up of 19 amino acids. The CDR3 DNA is TGTGCCAGTAGTATATCCGGGACAGGGGGCGCATCTGGGGCCAACGTCCTGACTTTC. Protein product: CASSISGTGGASGANVLTF.

The rearrangement links TRBV2 to TRBJ2-1, with D maybe TRBD2 (6 bases). CDR1 and CDR2 (germline): SNHLY, FYNNEI. The CDR3 is made up of 14 amino acids. The V gene lost 3 bases and the J gene lost 6 bases, with 12 bases spanning the gap. The DNA of the CDR3 is TGTGCCAGCAGTGAGACTAGGAACGTCAATGAGCAGTTCTTC. Translation: CASSETRNVNEQFF.

The chain has TRBV5-1 and TRBJ1-2; TRBD1 agrees at 7 bases. Trimming removed 4 bases from V and 7 bases from J; junction bases left unmatched: 4. Germline-derived CDR1 and CDR2 are SGHRS and YFSETQ. The CDR3 has 12 residues. DNA of the CDR3: TGCGCCAGCAGCCAACAGGGGAGTGGCTACACCTTC. Protein product: CASSQQGSGYTF.

The chain joins TRBV5-1 to TRBJ2-3, with 13 bases identical to TRBD2. V lost 4 bases to trimming and J lost 7 bases; unmatched junction nucleotides: 6. Germline V gives CDR1 SGHRS, CDR2 YFSETQ. The CDR3 is made up of 15 amino acids. The CDR3 coding sequence is TGCGCCAGCAGCATCGGGACTAGCGGGACAAATACGCAGTATTTT. This translates into CASSIGTSGTNTQYF.

The chain employs TRBV10-3 and TRBJ2-7; 7 positions match TRBD1. In germline, CDR1 is ENHRY, CDR2 SYGVKD. The length of the CDR3 is 16 residues. V gave up 3 bases and J gave up 0 bases; unmatched junction bases: 8. The CDR3 reads CAISDLGTVSSYEQYF. The CDR3 nucleotides read TGTGCCATCAGTGATCTCGGGACAGTCAGCTCCTACGAGCAGTACTTC.

The chain employs TRBV5-8 and TRBJ2-1; 13 bases fit TRBD2. V lost 4 bases, J lost 2 bases, and 12 bases stayed unmatched. Germline V lookup: CDR1 SGHTS, CDR2 YDEGEE. CDR3 length: 19 amino acids. CDR3 loop: CASSARLAGGFGPYNEQFF. The CDR3 DNA reads TGTGCCAGCAGCGCACGACTAGCGGGAGGTTTTGGGCCCTACAATGAGCAGTTCTTC. Drawing the rest from reference TRBV5-8 and TRBJ2-1, the complete variable domain is EAGVTQSPTHLIKTRGQQATLRCSPISGHTSVYWYQQALGLGLQFLLWYDEGEERNRGNFPPRFSGRQFPNYSSELNVNALELEDSALYLCASSARLAGGFGPYNEQFFGPGTRLTVL.

This chain uses TRBV19 with TRBJ1-6; D call uncertain. V was shortened by 5 bases and J by 0 bases, with 14 bases between the two germline ends. The CDR3 has 17 residues. Germline CDR1 and CDR2: LNHDA and SQIVND (reference sequence). CDR3 nucleotide sequence: TGTGCCAGTAGTCGTCGTAGCGAGAGCTCCTATAATTCACCCCTCCACTTT. Protein: CASSRRSESSYNSPLHF.

The J gene is TRBJ2-1, the V gene TRBV25-1; the D gene is possibly TRBD2 (6 bases). Germline V CDR1 and CDR2: MGHDK, SYGVNS. V lost 0 bases and J 12 bases, leaving 9 bases between the germline ends. This CDR3 has 12 amino acids. The CDR3 sequence: CASSEYAGLQFF. CDR3 nucleotides: TGTGCCAGCAGTGAATACGCGGGACTGCAGTTCTTC.

The chain recombines TRBV28 with TRBJ1-1; D ambiguous. Trimming pared 6 bases from V and 0 bases from J, leaving 14 bases between. The CDR3 length is 15 residues. Germline V gives CDR1 MDHEN, CDR2 SYDVKM. CDR3 sequence: CASSGVVGMNTEAFF. The CDR3 DNA follows: TGTGCCAGCAGCGGGGTGGTAGGGATGAACACTGAAGCTTTCTTT.

This chain joins TRBV28 and TRBJ2-7; D might be TRBD1 or TRBD2, each matching 7 bases. The CDR3 sequence is 15 residues long. The V gene's germline CDR1 is MDHEN and CDR2 SYDVKM. With 6 bases removed from V and 9 bases from J, the gap between germline ends came to 24 bases. CDR3 bases: TGTGCCAGCAGCCCGCCAACAGGGGTGGGGGGGCTGCAGTACTTC. Its protein product is CASSPPTGVGGLQYF.

The table lists this clone with a count of one. This sequence joins TRBV6-6 and TRBJ1-2; weak D call: TRBD1 (5 bases). Germline V lookup: CDR1 MNHNY, CDR2 SVGAGI (reference sequence). The CDR3 spans 14 residues. V shed 0 bases and J shed 8 bases, with 13 bases lying between them. CDR3 DNA sequence: TGTGCCAGCAGTTACTCGTGGGGGAGGGAGGGCTACACCTTC. Translating gives CASSYSWGREGYTF.

V and J are TRBV18 and TRBJ1-2; no clear D gene. This CDR3 is built from 13 residues. In germline, CDR1 is KGHSH, CDR2 LQKENI. The V and J ends lost 0 bases and 3 bases respectively, with 5 bases between them. The chain's CDR3 is CASSPPSDYGYTF. In DNA form, the CDR3 reads TGTGCCAGCTCACCACCGTCAGACTATGGCTACACCTTC.

CDR3 DNA sequence: TGCGCCAGCAGCTTGAGACAGGGGGCATGGGAGCAGTACTTC. It yields the protein CASSLRQGAWEQYF. V usage is TRBV5-1 and J usage is TRBJ2-7; 10 bases align to TRBD1. Germline trimming cut 1 base from V and 7 bases from J; bases unmatched to any gene: 5. CDR3 size: 14 residues. Germline CDR1 reads SGHRS; CDR2 reads YFSETQ.

The chain recombines TRBV27 with TRBJ2-1, with 7 nucleotides matching TRBD2. Germline CDR1 reads MNHEY; CDR2 reads SMNVEV (reference sequence). Trimming removed 2 bases from V and 0 bases from J; junction bases left unmatched: 4. This CDR3 contains 16 residues. Here the CDR3 reads CASSLRGRSSYNEQFF. The CDR3 DNA is TGTGCCAGCAGTTTACGCGGGAGAAGCTCCTACAATGAGCAGTTCTTC.

This chain uses TRBV6-1 with TRBJ2-5; D might be TRBD1 or TRBD2, each matching 6 bases. V lost 1 base to trimming and J lost 6 bases, with 9 bases between them. This CDR3 is 13 amino acids long. The germline V gene has CDR1 MNHNS and CDR2 SASEGT. CDR3 amino acids: CASSEGGGQTQYF. For the CDR3, the DNA is TGTGCCAGCAGTGAAGGAGGGGGGCAGACCCAGTACTTC.

This clone was recorded only once. This chain joins TRBV29-1 and TRBJ2-7; 9 bases fit TRBD1. The CDR3 runs 14 residues. Germline values: CDR1 SQVTM, CDR2 ANQGSEA. V shed 6 bases, J shed 4 bases, and the junction held 10 bases outside the gene matches. The CDR3 loop reads CSVKPGQGLYEQYF. DNA of the CDR3: TGCAGCGTCAAACCGGGACAGGGATTGTACGAGCAGTACTTC.

The count of this clone is one. The CDR3 nucleotides read TGCGCCAGCACCTGGGGCCTAACCGGGACAGGGTACGAGCAGTACTTC. Protein product: CASTWGLTGTGYEQYF. The chain is built from TRBV5-1 and TRBJ2-7; TRBD1 aligns across 9 bases. Germline assignment: CDR1 SGHRS and CDR2 YFSETQ. CDR3 length equals 16 residues. The trim removed 6 bases at V and 4 bases at J, leaving 14 bases unmatched.

As regards this clone: The sample has other DNA sequences that encode this CDR3 too. This CDR3 reads CASSVLPENTEAFF. In nucleotides, the CDR3 is TGTGCCAGCAGCGTATTGCCGGAGAACACTGAAGCTTTCTTT. J is TRBJ1-1 and V is TRBV9; D remains unclear. CDR3 length: 14 amino acids. From germline, CDR1 is SGDLS and CDR2 YYNGEE. With 1 base removed from V and 1 base from J, the gap between germline ends came to 8 bases. The entire variable domain, with the rest obtained from reference TRBV9 and TRBJ1-1, is as follows: DSGVTQTPKHLITATGQRVTLRCSPRSGDLSVYWYQQSLDQGLQFLIQYYNGEERAKGNILERFSAQQFPDLHSELNLSSLELGDSALYFCASSVLPENTEAFFGQGTRLTVV.

The chain employs TRBV6-1 and TRBJ1-1, with 7 bases that match TRBD1. CDR1 and CDR2 (germline): MNHNS, SASEGT. This CDR3 is 14 amino acids long. J lost 1 base, V lost 5 bases, and 4 bases had no gene match. The CDR3 reads CASSRQGKNTEAFF. The CDR3 DNA is TGTGCCAGCAGTCGACAGGGTAAGAACACTGAAGCTTTCTTT.

The chain has TRBV6-5 and TRBJ1-1, with D maybe TRBD1 (5 bases). In germline, CDR1 is MNHEY, CDR2 SVGAGI. Trimming took off 4 bases at V and 4 bases at J, with 16 bases between the two ends. The CDR3 consists of 15 residues. The CDR3 DNA follows: TGTGCCAGCAGTTTCTCCGACCGGGACCTCACTGAAGCTTTCTTT. It codes for CASSFSDRDLTEAFF.

V usage is TRBV29-1 and J usage is TRBJ2-3, with 12 bases matching TRBD1. CDR3 length: 15 amino acids. Germline V gene sequence: CDR1 SQVTM, CDR2 ANQGSEA. V gave up 4 bases and J gave up 5 bases; unmatched junction bases: 7. Here the CDR3 DNA reads TGCAGCGTTGTCGAGGGACAGGGGGCCGGAGATACGCAGTATTTT. Translating it yields CSVVEGQGAGDTQYF.

The chain links TRBV27 to TRBJ1-2, with 8 positions matching TRBD1. The germline CDR1 and CDR2 sequences are MNHEY and SMNVEV (reference sequence). CDR3 length: 17 residues. V was pared by 5 bases and J by 0 bases, with 11 bases of the junction left unmatched. The CDR3 nucleotides read TGTGCCAGCAGTGCCGGGACAGGCGGCGAAGCTAACTATGGCTACACCTTC. Encoded protein: CASSAGTGGEANYGYTF.

CDR3 loop: CASSLRTGTDTEAFF. The DNA for the CDR3 is TGTGCCAGCTCACTCCGCACGGGGACGGACACTGAAGCTTTCTTT. The genes are TRBV18 and TRBJ1-1, with D possibly TRBD1 on 5 matching bases. CDR1 and CDR2 (germline): KGHSH, LQKENI. Trimming shortened V by 4 bases and J by 3 bases, and 15 bases separated the two germline ends. CDR3 length: 15 amino acids.

The rearrangement uses TRBV11-2 and TRBJ2-1, with TRBD1 identical over 7 bases. Trimming removed 4 bases from V and 1 base from J; junction bases left unmatched: 10. This CDR3 spans 17 amino acids. Looked up from germline, CDR1 is SGHAT and CDR2 is FQNNGV. CDR3 protein: CASSSPTTGWSYNEQFF. Written as DNA, the CDR3 is TGTGCCAGCAGCTCACCCACGACAGGGTGGTCCTACAATGAGCAGTTCTTC.

The chain has TRBV14 and TRBJ2-7; D is unresolved. V was trimmed by 0 bases and J by 3 bases, leaving 6 bases between them. This CDR3 comprises 13 residues. Germline V gene data show CDR1 as SGHDN and CDR2 as FVKESK. CDR3 residues: CASSQENRYEQYF. The CDR3 coding sequence is TGTGCCAGCAGCCAAGAGAATCGCTACGAGCAGTACTTC. The full variable domain, its missing parts supplied by reference TRBV14 and TRBJ2-7, is EAGVTQFPSHSVIEKGQTVTLRCDPISGHDNLYWYRRVMGKEIKFLLHFVKESKQDESGMPNNRFLAERTGGTYSTLKVQPAELEDSGVYFCASSQENRYEQYFGPGTRLTVT.

This chain connects TRBV9 to TRBJ2-7, with unresolved D. Germline assignment: CDR1 SGDLS and CDR2 YYNGEE. CDR3 length: 14 residues. Trimming left V 0 bases short and J 6 bases short, with 13 bases between. Here the CDR3 DNA reads TGTGCCAGCAGCGTAGCTACGGTGACTGGCGAGCAGTACTTC. This gives the protein CASSVATVTGEQYF.

This chain connects TRBV10-2 to TRBJ2-7, with D maybe TRBD1 (6 bases). V dropped 7 bases and J dropped 2 bases, with 9 bases sitting between them. Germline V gene lookup returns CDR1 WSHSY and CDR2 SAAADI. This CDR3 has 12 amino acids. CDR3 DNA sequence: TGCGCCAGCATCGGGACAACCTACGAGCAGTACTTC. Amino acids: CASIGTTYEQYF.

The chain carries TRBV18 and TRBJ1-1; perhaps TRBD1 as D (5 bases). Germline lookup yields CDR1 KGHSH and CDR2 LQKENI. This CDR3 has 12 amino acids. With 4 bases removed from V and 6 bases from J, the gap between germline ends came to 9 bases. The DNA of the CDR3 is TGTGCCAGCTCACTCGGGACTCCTGAAGCTTTCTTT. Its protein product is CASSLGTPEAFF.

V is TRBV5-1 and J is TRBJ2-3, with 11 bases that match TRBD2. The V segment lost 4 bases and the J segment 4 bases; nucleotides outside the gene matches: 5. This CDR3 has 15 residues. Germline CDR1 SGHRS, CDR2 YFSETQ. The CDR3 DNA reads TGCGCCAGCAGCCCGACTAGCGGGACCGCAGATACGCAGTATTTT. Translating gives CASSPTSGTADTQYF.